A single sample is the source of the 19 T cell receptor beta chains below, sequenced in a study of blood T cell repertoires in COVID-19. The data were produced by immunoSEQ multiplex PCR, yet TCRdb's version contains in-frame clones alone and is incomplete. The sample holds tens of thousands of clones, just under 85% seen once. The sequencing input was peripheral blood. The receptors stem from a man in his 70s with acute or convalescent COVID-19.

This clone showed up just a few times. The chain has TRBV7-2 and TRBJ1-2; D is perhaps TRBD1 (5 bases). CDR1 is SGHTA and CDR2 is FQGNSA in the germline V gene. The CDR3 spans 14 residues. With 5 bases removed from V and 14 bases from J, the gap between germline ends came to 24 bases. CDR3 DNA sequence: TGTGCCAGCAGCGCGTCGCCAGAACCCCTTGGGGGGACCTTC. Protein: CASSASPEPLGGTF.

This CDR3 reads CASSLQGVEAFF. The CDR3 bases are TGTGCCAGCAGCTTACAGGGGGTTGAAGCTTTCTTT. The V and J genes are TRBV7-2 and TRBJ1-1; 7 nucleotides align to TRBD1. J lost 7 bases, V lost 2 bases, and 1 base had no gene match. The CDR3 sequence is 12 residues long. Germline CDR1 is SGHTA and CDR2 is FQGNSA.

V usage is TRBV5-1 and J usage is TRBJ2-1, with 10 bases that match TRBD1. V gave up 3 bases and J gave up 2 bases; unmatched junction bases: 2. The CDR3 length is 15 residues. Per the germline V gene, CDR1 is SGHRS and CDR2 is YFSETQ. DNA for the CDR3: TGCGCCAGCAGCTCCGGGACAGGGGCCTACAATGAGCAGTTCTTC. Translating it yields CASSSGTGAYNEQFF.

On this clone itself: Other DNA sequences in this sample translate to the same CDR3. The rearrangement joins TRBV6-1 to TRBJ1-5, with D tentatively TRBD1 (5 bases). From germline, CDR1 is MNHNS and CDR2 SASEGT. The CDR3 totals 14 residues. V lost 0 bases and J lost 4, with 7 bases in between. The CDR3 spells CASSEAAGNQPQHF. The CDR3 DNA reads as TGTGCCAGCAGTGAAGCGGCAGGGAATCAGCCCCAGCATTTT.

The chain is built from TRBV4-2 and TRBJ2-1; 12 nucleotides match TRBD2. In germline, CDR1 is LGHNA, CDR2 YNFKEQ. Unmatched junction bases numbered 12, after V lost 4 bases and J lost 5 bases. There are 18 residues in the CDR3. CDR3 nucleotides: TGTGCCAGCAGCCGCACCACCCTGACTAGCGGGAGTCACAATGAGCAGTTCTTC. This encodes CASSRTTLTSGSHNEQFF.

The chain combines TRBV18 with TRBJ2-7, with D unclear. Per the germline V gene, CDR1 is KGHSH and CDR2 is LQKENI. Trimming stripped 0 bases from V and 2 bases from J, with 5 bases between. CDR3 length: 13 residues. The CDR3 coding sequence is TGTGCCAGCTCACCACCGTTTACCTACGAGCAGTACTTC. Protein sequence: CASSPPFTYEQYF.

This chain joins TRBV19 and TRBJ1-5, with TRBD1 matching 7 bases. V was pared by 2 bases and J by 5 bases, with 12 bases of the junction left unmatched. This CDR3 has 17 amino acids. Germline assignment: CDR1 LNHDA and CDR2 SQIVND (reference sequence). In nucleotides, the CDR3 is TGTGCCAGTAGTATAAATAGTGTTGGGACAGATTATCAGCCCCAGCATTTT. Translating gives CASSINSVGTDYQPQHF.

The chain recombines TRBV2 with TRBJ1-2; D is undetermined. The length of the CDR3 is 11 residues. Trimming shortened V by 7 bases and J by 4 bases, and 7 bases separated the two germline ends. CDR1 and CDR2 from the germline V gene are SNHLY and FYNNEI. The DNA for the CDR3 is TGTGCCAGCAATAACGGCTATGGCTACACCTTC. Translated: CASNNGYGYTF.

The V call is TRBV4-1, the J call TRBJ1-2; D may be TRBD1 (5 bases). V was trimmed by 7 bases and J by 5 bases, leaving 14 bases between them. This CDR3 is built from 13 residues. CDR1 and CDR2 from the germline V gene are MGHRA and YSYEKL. In DNA, the CDR3 is TGCGCCAGCAAAAGCGGGACTGATTATGGCTACACCTTC. Amino acids: CASKSGTDYGYTF.

The chain has TRBV16 and TRBJ2-7; D call uncertain. Trimming cost V 4 bases and J 0 bases, with 16 bases left between them. CDR1 KGHSY and CDR2 FQNENV come from the germline V gene. CDR3 length: 16 amino acids. CDR3 amino acids: CASSPWSGSVSYEQYF. DNA for the CDR3: TGTGCCAGCAGCCCTTGGAGTGGGTCGGTCTCCTACGAGCAGTACTTC.

The chain carries TRBV3-1 (or the pseudogene TRBV3-2) and TRBJ2-3, with 7 bases aligning to TRBD1. The length of the CDR3 is 12 residues. Per germline, CDR1 LGHDT and CDR2 YNNKEL (reference sequence). The V and J ends lost 0 bases and 14 bases, in that order; junction bases with no gene match: 5. CDR3 sequence reads: CASSQDPGDRYF. The CDR3 nucleotides are TGTGCCAGCAGCCAAGATCCCGGGGACAGGTATTTT.

The rearrangement joins TRBV29-1 to TRBJ1-2; no firm D call. V lost 3 bases, J lost 4 bases, and 9 bases lay in between. The CDR3 is made up of 12 amino acids. The germline CDR1 and CDR2 sequences are SQVTM and ANQGSEA. The CDR3 loop is CSVEEPTYGYTF. DNA of the CDR3: TGCAGCGTTGAGGAGCCAACCTATGGCTACACCTTC.

The J gene is TRBJ2-3, the V gene TRBV24-1; 8 bases map to TRBD2. With V trimmed by 2 bases and J by 5 bases, 8 bases remained unmatched. The CDR3 is made up of 16 amino acids. Germline-derived CDR1 and CDR2 are KGHDR and SFDVKD. The CDR3 bases are TGTGCCACCAGTGATTCGGCAGCGGGAGACGAAGATACGCAGTATTTT. Encoded protein: CATSDSAAGDEDTQYF.

The chain joins TRBV27 to TRBJ1-5; no firm D call. The CDR3 sequence is 15 residues long. The ends were cut back, 3 bases at V and 3 bases at J, with 12 bases in the middle. Per germline, CDR1 MNHEY and CDR2 SMNVEV (reference sequence). CDR3 nucleotide sequence: TGTGCCAGCAGTTTGAGGACGGACTACAATCAGCCCCAGCATTTT. This gives the protein CASSLRTDYNQPQHF.

The rearrangement uses TRBV27 and TRBJ2-2; TRBD2 is a possible D gene (5 bases). This CDR3 region has 13 residues. Trimming removed 2 bases at V and 8 bases at J, with 9 bases between. From germline, CDR1 is MNHEY and CDR2 SMNVEV (reference sequence). CDR3: CASSLTTGGELFF. The CDR3 region has the DNA TGTGCCAGCAGTTTAACAACGGGGGGGGAGCTGTTTTTT.

In DNA, the CDR3 is TGCGCCAGCAGCGACAGGGTCACCTTAGCCGATACGCAGTATTTT. Translating gives CASSDRVTLADTQYF. The rearrangement uses TRBV10-2 and TRBJ2-3; TRBD1 matches 7 bases. The CDR3 length is 15 residues. Looked up from germline, CDR1 is WSHSY and CDR2 is SAAADI. With V trimmed by 6 bases and J by 6 bases, 12 bases remained unmatched.

V is TRBV28 and J is TRBJ2-4; 8 nucleotides line up with TRBD2. V lost 4 bases and J lost 0; bases outside the gene matches: 2. Germline V lookup: CDR1 MDHEN, CDR2 SYDVKM. The CDR3 runs 15 residues. The CDR3, as DNA: TGTGCCAGCAGTTCGGGGGGGATAGCCAAAAACATTCAGTACTTC. This gives the protein CASSSGGIAKNIQYF.

The chain is built from TRBV5-5 and TRBJ2-3; 7 bases align to TRBD2. The CDR3 covers 16 residues. The germline V gene encodes CDR1 SGHKS and CDR2 YYEKEE (reference sequence). V dropped 0 bases and J dropped 2; count of bases not matched to a gene: 6. The CDR3 DNA reads as TGTGCCAGCAGCTTGGCTCCAGCGGGATCCACAGATACGCAGTATTTT. It encodes CASSLAPAGSTDTQYF.

This sequence joins TRBV18 and TRBJ2-5, with D tentatively TRBD2 (6 bases). The germline V gene encodes CDR1 KGHSH and CDR2 LQKENI. Trimming stripped 4 bases from V and 5 bases from J, with 14 bases between. This CDR3 contains 14 residues. Here the CDR3 reads CASSQGAGIETQYF. The CDR3 DNA sequence: TGTGCCAGCTCACAAGGCGCGGGAATCGAGACCCAGTACTTC. The complete variable domain, with remaining parts taken from reference TRBV18 and TRBJ2-5, reads NAGVMQNPRHLVRRRGQEARLRCSPMKGHSHVYWYRQLPEEGLKFMVYLQKENIIDESGMPKERFSAEFPKEGPSILRIQQVVRGDSAAYFCASSQGAGIETQYFGPGTRLLVL.